One sample yielded the 19 T cell receptor beta chains listed below, sequenced in a study of T cell repertoires in cytomegalovirus infection. From the reads, TCRdb called clonotypes with MiXCR, one entry per CDR3 protein. The sample contains around 530,000 distinct CDR3 sequences, 16% of which appear only once. Sequencing used CD8+ T cells from PBMCs. The receptors here all came from a human donor in good health (CMV status not recorded). Some clones in this sample may be carry-over from other donors' samples.

This clonotype was counted ten times or more. The rearrangement uses TRBV7-8 and TRBJ1-4, with no clear D. Trimming shortened V by 1 base and J by 6 bases, and 12 bases separated the two germline ends. This CDR3 is 15 amino acids long. Germline V gene lookup returns CDR1 SGHVS and CDR2 FQNEAQ. CDR3 protein: CASSLDSYTDEKLFF. The CDR3 DNA sequence: TGTGCCAGCAGCTTAGACTCCTATACCGATGAAAAACTGTTTTTT.

The chain joins TRBV6-5 to TRBJ2-3, with a possible D match to TRBD1 (6 bases). Germline CDR1 reads MNHEY; CDR2 reads SVGAGI. Trimming took 6 bases from V and 1 from J, leaving 14 bases between them. CDR3 length: 15 amino acids. The CDR3 bases are TGTGCCAGCAGAGCAACAGGGTACGGCACAGATACGCAGTATTTT. Protein product: CASRATGYGTDTQYF.

This clonotype turned up a few times. The chain has TRBV4-1 and TRBJ2-7, with D possibly called TRBD1 or TRBD2 (6 bases each). The CDR3 is made up of 18 amino acids. Trimming pared 0 bases from V and 3 bases from J, leaving 21 bases between. CDR1 is MGHRA and CDR2 is YSYEKL in the germline V gene. The CDR3 is CASSQDWSRGPLLYEQYF. CDR3 nucleotides: TGCGCCAGCAGCCAAGATTGGTCCCGGGGGCCCTTACTCTACGAGCAGTACTTC.

This clonotype was observed a handful of times. The V gene is TRBV4-2, the J gene TRBJ2-1; tentatively, D is TRBD1 or TRBD2 (5 bases each). CDR1 and CDR2 (germline): LGHNA, YNFKEQ. The V and J ends lost 1 base and 10 bases respectively, with 14 bases between them. CDR3 length equals 14 residues. This CDR3 reads CASSQGETDREQFF. In DNA, the CDR3 is TGTGCCAGCAGCCAAGGGGAGACAGACCGGGAGCAGTTCTTC.

The gene calls are TRBV3-1 and TRBJ1-2, with 7 nucleotides matching TRBD1. This CDR3 is built from 17 residues. Trimming removed 0 bases from V and 0 bases from J; junction bases left unmatched: 7. Germline values: CDR1 LGHDT, CDR2 YNNKEL (reference sequence). The CDR3 coding sequence is TGTGCCAGCAGCCAAGAAACCCGGACAGGATCTAACTATGGCTACACCTTC. Protein sequence: CASSQETRTGSNYGYTF.

The rearrangement joins TRBV5-1 to TRBJ2-1; 13 bases fit TRBD2. This CDR3 has 16 amino acids. Germline lookup yields CDR1 SGHRS and CDR2 YFSETQ. J gave up 8 bases and V 5 bases, and 10 bases lay outside the gene matches. DNA of the CDR3: TGCGCCAGCAGATTATGGACTAGCGGGAGTCGGGATGAGCAGTTCTTC. Translation gives CASRLWTSGSRDEQFF.

V gene TRBV20-1 combines with J gene TRBJ2-1; unclear D gene. The CDR3 loop spans 16 amino acids. Trimming cost V 3 bases and J 6 bases, with 21 bases left between them. Germline CDR1 DFQATT, CDR2 SNEGSKA (reference sequence). CDR3 in DNA: TGCAGTGCTAGGACGTCCCAGGACGTTGCCCCCAATGAGCAGTTCTTC. This encodes CSARTSQDVAPNEQFF.

With respect to this clonotype: A junction boundary mismatches the germline segment, possibly from a read error. The chain links TRBV7-2 to TRBJ1-1, with 7 bases lining up with TRBD1. Per the germline V gene, CDR1 is SGHTA and CDR2 is FQGNSA. The CDR3 extends over 14 amino acids. This CDR3 reads CASSFGQVNTEAFF. As DNA, the CDR3 is TGTGCTAGCAGCTTTGGACAGGTGAACACTGAAGCTTTCTTT.

This clonotype was seen a few times. The chain uses TRBV14 and TRBJ1-3; unclear D gene. This CDR3 is 15 amino acids long. Germline assignment: CDR1 SGHDN and CDR2 FVKESK. Trimming took 3 bases from V and 0 from J, leaving 9 bases between them. This CDR3 is CASSHMGGSGNTIYF. The CDR3 DNA sequence: TGTGCCAGCAGCCACATGGGAGGCTCTGGAAACACCATATATTTT. The full variable domain, completed using reference TRBV14 and TRBJ1-3, is EAGVTQFPSHSVIEKGQTVTLRCDPISGHDNLYWYRRVMGKEIKFLLHFVKESKQDESGMPNNRFLAERTGGTYSTLKVQPAELEDSGVYFCASSHMGGSGNTIYFGEGSWLTVV.

The sample holds a few counts of this clonotype. The CDR3 DNA is TGTGCCAGCAGCTTAGCGGCGTGGCCCGGGAGCGCCTACAATGAGCAGTTCTTC. It translates to CASSLAAWPGSAYNEQFF. This chain uses TRBV7-9 with TRBJ2-1, with TRBD2 as a possible D gene (6 bases). The V gene lost 0 bases and the J gene lost 2 bases, with 17 bases spanning the gap. The CDR3 totals 18 residues. The germline gives CDR1 SEHNR, CDR2 FQNEAQ (reference sequence).

This clonotype was counted only a few times. This chain uses TRBV7-9 with TRBJ1-6, with D unresolved. Between the trimmed V and J ends, which lost 1 base and 5 bases, there was a span of 12 bases. The CDR3 loop spans 16 amino acids. From germline, CDR1 is SEHNR and CDR2 FQNEAQ (reference sequence). CDR3 sequence: CASSLGTATNNSPLHF. As DNA, the CDR3 is TGTGCCAGCAGCTTAGGGACCGCTACTAATAATTCACCCCTCCACTTT.

In its sample, this clonotype was seen a few times. V and J are TRBV6-1 and TRBJ2-1, with 7 positions matching TRBD2. Germline loops: CDR1 MNHNS, CDR2 SASEGT. Germline trimming cut 6 bases from V and 8 bases from J; bases unmatched to any gene: 19. The CDR3 consists of 17 residues. CDR3 in DNA: TGTGCCAGCAGATGGCTAGCGGAGACGGGATACCCCCATGAGCAGTTCTTC. It translates to CASRWLAETGYPHEQFF.

This clonotype was observed at least ten times. This chain links TRBV19 with TRBJ2-1; D is undetermined. Germline CDR1 and CDR2: LNHDA and SQIVND (reference sequence). V was shortened by 2 bases and J by 1 base, with 18 bases between the two germline ends. The CDR3 loop spans 18 amino acids. DNA for the CDR3: TGTGCCAGTAGTATATTCCCCCCGACTGGCAGTTCCTACAATGAGCAGTTCTTC. Protein: CASSIFPPTGSSYNEQFF. The variable domain in full, completed from reference TRBV19 and TRBJ2-1, reads DGGITQSPKYLFRKEGQNVTLSCEQNLNHDAMYWYRQDPGQGLRLIYYSQIVNDFQKGDIAEGYSVSREKKESFPLTVTSAQKNPTAFYLCASSIFPPTGSSYNEQFFGPGTRLTVL.

This clonotype was found a few times. V and J are TRBV19 and TRBJ1-4; no reliable D call. Trimming cost V 5 bases and J 4 bases, with 14 bases left between them. CDR3 size: 15 residues. Germline loops: CDR1 LNHDA, CDR2 SQIVND (reference sequence). CDR3 region: CASSRAGRRNEKLFF. CDR3 bases: TGTGCCAGTAGTCGGGCGGGTCGCCGTAATGAAAAACTGTTTTTT.

This chain connects TRBV4-1 to TRBJ1-1, with D perhaps TRBD1 (5 bases). CDR1 MGHRA and CDR2 YSYEKL come from the germline V gene. The V end was cut by 3 bases, the J end by 1 base, with 21 bases between. This CDR3 is built from 18 residues. CDR3 nucleotide sequence: TGCGCCAGCAGCCACTCGGCGGTACAGGTCCCTACGAACACTGAAGCTTTCTTT. Its translation is CASSHSAVQVPTNTEAFF.

In its sample, this clonotype was seen many times. This chain joins TRBV27 and TRBJ1-5; D might be TRBD1 (5 bases). This CDR3 spans 14 amino acids. Germline CDR1 is MNHEY and CDR2 is SMNVEV (reference sequence). V was clipped by 5 bases and J by 5 bases, with 13 bases between them. Here the CDR3 reads CASSPRQMYQPQHF. For the CDR3, the DNA is TGTGCCAGCAGTCCGCGACAGATGTATCAGCCCCAGCATTTT.

The rearrangement links TRBV9 to TRBJ2-1; weak D call: TRBD2 (6 bases). V lost 0 bases and J lost 4, with 11 bases in between. This CDR3 region has 15 residues. The germline V gene encodes CDR1 SGDLS and CDR2 YYNGEE. The CDR3 region has the DNA TGTGCCAGCAGCGTAGAGACTAGTATTTACAATGAGCAGTTCTTC. This sequence encodes CASSVETSIYNEQFF.

At least ten counts were recorded for this clonotype. The junction does not match germline at one end; this may be a read error. The chain uses TRBV7-8 and TRBJ2-7; TRBD1 matches at 10 bases. CDR1 and CDR2 from the germline V gene are SGHVS and FQNEAQ. The CDR3 covers 14 residues. CDR3 DNA sequence: TGTGCCAGCAGCCCGGTGGTGACAGGGGGCGAGGAGTACTTC. Its translation is CASSPVVTGGEEYF.

This clonotype was seen ten or more times. The rearrangement joins TRBV6-1 to TRBJ1-5, with 7 bases identical to TRBD1. Losses at the gene ends were 5 bases for V and 7 bases for J; bases not matched to a gene: 17. The CDR3 runs to 17 residues. Germline V lookup: CDR1 MNHNS, CDR2 SASEGT. This CDR3 is CASSNQREDRASQPQHF. As DNA, the CDR3 is TGTGCCAGCAGTAACCAAAGAGAAGACAGGGCTAGCCAGCCCCAGCATTTT.